The clone carrying this T cell receptor beta chain has a single count. Its specificity is unknown. At one of its ends the junction is not consistent with the germline gene, which may arise from a read error. This entry comes from a study of cytomegalovirus exposure and HLA in healthy donors. General study results and limits: The authors confirmed in vitro that a few CMV-associated chains were specific for CMV antigens. Reports described diagnosis of cytomegalovirus status by the classifier as highly specific and sensitive. Rarity held for most TCR sequences, but there were some public TCRs that occurred in many donors.

The donors were members of the validation cohort comprising roughly 130 subjects, separate from the roughly 640-subject first cohort. From germline, CDR1 is MDHEN and CDR2 SYDVKM. The CDR3 length is 17 residues. Sequenced by immunoSEQ multiplex PCR; TCRdb stores in-frame clones only, minus some. This sample yields more than 110,000 clones, of which just over 85% are seen a single time; 7.9% belongs to the top ten. This chain connects TRBV28 to TRBJ2-7; 10 nucleotides line up with TRBD2. This receptor was identified in a woman under 30 in good health and CMV-seropositive. Sequencing was done on a sample of PBMCs. In nucleotides, the CDR3 is TGTGCCAGCAGTTTATTACCCTGGGCTAGCGGGAGCTACAAGCAGTACTTC. Protein sequence: CASSLLPWASGSYKQYF.